The clone carrying this TCR beta chain was seen only a few times. Its antigen remains unknown. V dropped 0 bases and J dropped 6 bases, with 13 bases sitting between them. Germline assignment: CDR1 SGHDT and CDR2 YYEEEE. The CDR3 extends over 14 amino acids. The data were produced by immunoSEQ multiplex PCR, yet TCRdb's version contains in-frame clones alone and is incomplete. The sample has roughly 68,000 clones, 79% seen once. The record originates from a study of a mutant IDH1 vaccine in newly diagnosed glioma. On the study more broadly: Most patients had radiochemotherapy with temozolomide before enrollment; others had one alone. Broader study findings: Of all patients, 85% to 95% showed vaccine-induced immune responses.

Time point of the sample: baseline, week 1 (first vaccination visit). As to treatment: pre-vaccination baseline after standard-of-care therapy. The sample was PBMCs, taken from a glioma patient treated with radiotherapy, temozolomide or both. This rearrangement joins TRBV5-6 to TRBJ2-7; D is ambiguous. This TCR was recovered from a man aged 50-59 years with glioma. The CDR3 here is CASSLGLTSGEQYF. In nucleotides, the CDR3 is TGTGCCAGCAGCTTGGGACTCACGAGTGGCGAGCAGTACTTC.